This T cell receptor (beta chain) was sequenced for a study of control samples from healthy donors and cancer patients (dated by TCRdb to the early 2020s). V ends up 6 bases short and J 3 bases short, with an unmatched junction base count of 3. The germline V gene provides CDR1 ENHRY and CDR2 SYGVKD. The CDR3 holds 15 amino acids from the cysteine to the phenylalanine. Just the 45-base CDR3 DNA is kept, in frame starting at base 1. Library preparation was by the immunoSEQ multiplex PCR assay. In TCRdb, the immuneACCESS table is reduced to in-frame sequences with V and J assigned. These tables do not hold every clone; where another copy was compared, an unresolved V gene accounts for under half, and the others remain unexplained. The sample includes 150,000 or so clones, with approximately 94% observed a single time. Roughly 5.5% of the sample comes from the top ten. Points on this clone: The antigen it binds to is not known. Base qualities are not provided; no much larger clone lies one nucleotide away.

Sequenced: blood. This sequence originates from a man between 18 and 35 years old in good health. The rearrangement combines TRBV10-3 with TRBJ2-3; TRBD2 aligns with 13 central bases. The DNA reads as follows: TGTGCCATCAGGGGACTAGCGGGGCGAACAGATACGCAGTATTTT. Translated, this is CAIRGLAGRTDTQYF.